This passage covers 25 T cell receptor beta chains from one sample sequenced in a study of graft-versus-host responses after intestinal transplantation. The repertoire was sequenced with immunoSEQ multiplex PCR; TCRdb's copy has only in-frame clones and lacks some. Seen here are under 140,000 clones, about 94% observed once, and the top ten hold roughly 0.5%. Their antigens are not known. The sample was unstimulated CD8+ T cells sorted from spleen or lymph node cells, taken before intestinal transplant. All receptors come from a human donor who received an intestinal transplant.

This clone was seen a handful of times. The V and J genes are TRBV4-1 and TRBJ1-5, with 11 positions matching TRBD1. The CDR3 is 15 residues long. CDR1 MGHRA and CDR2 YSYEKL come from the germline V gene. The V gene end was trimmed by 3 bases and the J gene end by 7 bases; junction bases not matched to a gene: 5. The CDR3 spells CASSQDRGQGQPQHF. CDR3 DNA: TGCGCCAGCAGCCAGGACAGGGGGCAGGGGCAGCCCCAGCATTTT.

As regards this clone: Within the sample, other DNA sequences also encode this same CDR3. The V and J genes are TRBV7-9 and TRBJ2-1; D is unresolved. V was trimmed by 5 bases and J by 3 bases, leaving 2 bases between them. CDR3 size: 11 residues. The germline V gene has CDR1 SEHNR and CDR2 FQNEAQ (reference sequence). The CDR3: CASSRYNEQFF. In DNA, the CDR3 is TGTGCCAGCAGCCGCTACAATGAGCAGTTCTTC.

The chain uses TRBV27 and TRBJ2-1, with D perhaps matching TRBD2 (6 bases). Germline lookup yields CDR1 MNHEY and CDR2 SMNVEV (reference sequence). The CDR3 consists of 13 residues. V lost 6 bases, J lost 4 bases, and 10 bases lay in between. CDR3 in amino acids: CASRVGGYNEQFF. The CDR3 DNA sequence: TGTGCCAGCAGGGTCGGGGGTTACAATGAGCAGTTCTTC.

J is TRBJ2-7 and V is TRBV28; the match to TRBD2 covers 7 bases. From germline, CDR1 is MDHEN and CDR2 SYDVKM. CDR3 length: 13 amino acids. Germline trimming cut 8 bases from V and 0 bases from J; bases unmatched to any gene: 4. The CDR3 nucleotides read TGTGCCAGCCAGGGAGGGAGCTCCTACGAGCAGTACTTC. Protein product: CASQGGSSYEQYF.

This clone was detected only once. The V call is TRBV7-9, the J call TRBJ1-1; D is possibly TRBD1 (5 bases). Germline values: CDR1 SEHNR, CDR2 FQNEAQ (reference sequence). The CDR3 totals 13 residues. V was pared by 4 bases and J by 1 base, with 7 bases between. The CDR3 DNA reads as TGTGCCAGCAGCTCCACAGGGAACACTGAAGCTTTCTTT. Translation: CASSSTGNTEAFF.

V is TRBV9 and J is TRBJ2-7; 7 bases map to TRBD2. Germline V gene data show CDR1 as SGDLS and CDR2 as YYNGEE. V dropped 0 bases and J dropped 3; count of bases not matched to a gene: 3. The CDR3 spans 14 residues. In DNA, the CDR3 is TGTGCCAGCAGCGTAGCGGGAGGATACTACGAGCAGTACTTC. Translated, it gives CASSVAGGYYEQYF.

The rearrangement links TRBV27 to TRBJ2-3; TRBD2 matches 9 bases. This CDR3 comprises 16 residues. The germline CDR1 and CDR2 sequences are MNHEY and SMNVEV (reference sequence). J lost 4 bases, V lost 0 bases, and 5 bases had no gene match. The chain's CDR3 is CASSLSGGRGSDTQYF. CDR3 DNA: TGTGCCAGCAGTTTATCGGGCGGGAGGGGGTCAGATACGCAGTATTTT.

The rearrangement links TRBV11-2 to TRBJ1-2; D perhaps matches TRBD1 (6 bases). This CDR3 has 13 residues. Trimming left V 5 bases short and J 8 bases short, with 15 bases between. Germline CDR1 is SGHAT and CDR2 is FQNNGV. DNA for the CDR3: TGTGCCAGCAGCCTATGGGGGGGCGAGGGCTACACCTTC. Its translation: CASSLWGGEGYTF.

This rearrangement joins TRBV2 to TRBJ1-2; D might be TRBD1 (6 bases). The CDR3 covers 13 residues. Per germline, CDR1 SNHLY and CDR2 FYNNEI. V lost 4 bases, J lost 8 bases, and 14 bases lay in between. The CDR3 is CASSAGVGEGYTF. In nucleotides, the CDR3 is TGTGCCAGCAGTGCAGGGGTAGGCGAGGGCTACACCTTC.

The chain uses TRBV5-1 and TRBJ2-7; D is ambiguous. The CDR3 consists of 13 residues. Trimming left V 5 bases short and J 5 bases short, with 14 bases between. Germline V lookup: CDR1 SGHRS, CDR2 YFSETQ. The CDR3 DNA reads TGCGCCAGCAGATCGACCTGGATCGACGAGCAGTACTTC. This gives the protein CASRSTWIDEQYF.

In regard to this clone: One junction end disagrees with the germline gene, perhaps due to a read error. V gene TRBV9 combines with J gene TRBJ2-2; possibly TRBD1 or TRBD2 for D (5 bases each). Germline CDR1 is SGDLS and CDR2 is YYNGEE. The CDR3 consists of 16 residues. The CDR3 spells CTSSVWDHANTGELFF. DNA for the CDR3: TGTACCAGCAGCGTGTGGGACCACGCGAACACCGGGGAGCTGTTTTTT.

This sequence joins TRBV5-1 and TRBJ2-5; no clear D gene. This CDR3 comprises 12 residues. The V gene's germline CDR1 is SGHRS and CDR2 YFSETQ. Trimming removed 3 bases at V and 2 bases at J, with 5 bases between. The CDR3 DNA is TGCGCCAGCAGCTCAGCACAAGAGACCCAGTACTTC. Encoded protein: CASSSAQETQYF. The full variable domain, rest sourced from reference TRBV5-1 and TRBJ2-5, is KAGVTQTPRYLIKTRGQQVTLSCSPISGHRSVSWYQQTPGQGLQFLFEYFSETQRNKGNFPGRFSGRQFSNSRSEMNVSTLELGDSALYLCASSSAQETQYFGPGTRLLVL.

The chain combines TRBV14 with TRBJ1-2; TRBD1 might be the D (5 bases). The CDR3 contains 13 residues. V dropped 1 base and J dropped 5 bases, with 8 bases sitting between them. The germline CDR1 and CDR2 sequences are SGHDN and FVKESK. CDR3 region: CASSQGTKYGYTF. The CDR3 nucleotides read TGTGCCAGCAGCCAAGGGACAAAATATGGCTACACCTTC.

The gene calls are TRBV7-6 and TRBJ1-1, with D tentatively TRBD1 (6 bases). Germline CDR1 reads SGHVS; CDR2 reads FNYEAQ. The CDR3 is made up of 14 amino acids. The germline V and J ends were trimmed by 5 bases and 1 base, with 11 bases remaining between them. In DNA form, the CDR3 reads TGTGCCAGCAGCCTGGACAGTTGGAACACTGAAGCTTTCTTT. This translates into CASSLDSWNTEAFF.

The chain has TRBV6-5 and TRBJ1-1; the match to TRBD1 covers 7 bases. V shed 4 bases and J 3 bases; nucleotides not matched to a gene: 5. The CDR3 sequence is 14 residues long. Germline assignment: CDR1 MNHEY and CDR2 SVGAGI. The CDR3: CASSSSGTDTEAFF. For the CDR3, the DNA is TGTGCCAGCAGTTCTTCCGGGACAGACACTGAAGCTTTCTTT.

CDR3 nucleotide sequence: TGTGCCAGCAGCTTATACGGGGGGGACACAGATACGCAGTATTTT. As protein: CASSLYGGDTDTQYF. The chain couples TRBV13 to TRBJ2-3; the match to TRBD2 covers 8 bases. The length of the CDR3 is 15 residues. Germline-derived CDR1 and CDR2 are PRHDT and FYEKMQ (reference sequence). Trimming removed 2 bases from V and 2 bases from J; junction bases left unmatched: 3.

The chain's CDR3 is CASSQEIGGGNTIYF. The CDR3 DNA sequence: TGCGCCAGCAGCCAAGAGATTGGCGGAGGAAACACCATATATTTT. The chain has TRBV4-1 and TRBJ1-3; D uncertain. Looked up from germline, CDR1 is MGHRA and CDR2 is YSYEKL. CDR3 size: 15 residues. V lost 0 bases and J lost 4, with 10 bases in between.

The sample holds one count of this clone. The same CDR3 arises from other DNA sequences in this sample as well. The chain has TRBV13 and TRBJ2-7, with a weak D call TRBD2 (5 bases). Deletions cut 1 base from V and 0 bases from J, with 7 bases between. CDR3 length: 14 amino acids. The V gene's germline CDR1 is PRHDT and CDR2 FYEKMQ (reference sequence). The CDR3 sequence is CASSLAGSSYEQYF. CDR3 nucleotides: TGTGCCAGCAGCTTAGCGGGGAGCTCCTACGAGCAGTACTTC.

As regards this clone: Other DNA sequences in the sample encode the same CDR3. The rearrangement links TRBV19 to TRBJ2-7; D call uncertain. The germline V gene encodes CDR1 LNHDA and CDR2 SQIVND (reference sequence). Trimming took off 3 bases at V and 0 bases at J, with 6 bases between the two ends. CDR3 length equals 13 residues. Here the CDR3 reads CASSISRSYEQYF. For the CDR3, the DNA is TGTGCCAGTAGTATTTCCCGCTCCTACGAGCAGTACTTC.

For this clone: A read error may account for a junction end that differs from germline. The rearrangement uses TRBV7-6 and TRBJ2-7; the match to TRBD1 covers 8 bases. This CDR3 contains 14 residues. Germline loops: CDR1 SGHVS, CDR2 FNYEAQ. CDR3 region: CASSLTGDSFEQYF. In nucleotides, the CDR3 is TGTGCCAGCAGCCTGACAGGGGACTCCTTCGAGCAGTACTTC.

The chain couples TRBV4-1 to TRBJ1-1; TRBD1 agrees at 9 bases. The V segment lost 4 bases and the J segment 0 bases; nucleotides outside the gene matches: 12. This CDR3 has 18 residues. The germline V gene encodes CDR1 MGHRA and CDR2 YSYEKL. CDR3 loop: CASSPPRDREIVNTEAFF. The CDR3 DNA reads TGCGCCAGCAGCCCACCCCGGGACAGGGAGATAGTGAACACTGAAGCTTTCTTT.

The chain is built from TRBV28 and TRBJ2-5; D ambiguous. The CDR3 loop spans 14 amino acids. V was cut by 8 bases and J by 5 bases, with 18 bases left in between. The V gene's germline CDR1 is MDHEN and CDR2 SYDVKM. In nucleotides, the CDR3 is TGTGCCAGCCTCCCCTCTGGGGTCAGGGAGACCCAGTACTTC. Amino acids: CASLPSGVRETQYF.

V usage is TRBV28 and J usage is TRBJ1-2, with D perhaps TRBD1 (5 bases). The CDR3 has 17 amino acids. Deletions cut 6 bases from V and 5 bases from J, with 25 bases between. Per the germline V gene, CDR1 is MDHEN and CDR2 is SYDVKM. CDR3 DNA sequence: TGTGCCAGCAGACTCCAAATGACAGCCGAGTATCATTATGGCTACACCTTC. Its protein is CASRLQMTAEYHYGYTF.

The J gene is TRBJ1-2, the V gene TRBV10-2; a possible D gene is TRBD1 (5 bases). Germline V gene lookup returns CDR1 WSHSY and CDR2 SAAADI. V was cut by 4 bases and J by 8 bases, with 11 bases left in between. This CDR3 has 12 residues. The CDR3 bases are TGCGCCAGCAGTGTCCAGGGAAAGGGCTACACCTTC. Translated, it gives CASSVQGKGYTF.

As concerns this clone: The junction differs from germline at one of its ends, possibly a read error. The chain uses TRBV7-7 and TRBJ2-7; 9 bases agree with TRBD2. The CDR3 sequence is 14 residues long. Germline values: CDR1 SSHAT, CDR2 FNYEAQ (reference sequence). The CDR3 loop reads CASSPSGKGYEQYF. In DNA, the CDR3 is TGTGCTAGCAGCCCTAGCGGGAAGGGCTACGAGCAGTACTTC.